The 24 T cell receptor beta chains below come from one sample, sequenced in a study of a mutant IDH1 vaccine in newly diagnosed glioma. Time point specified: week 23, last vaccination. The study gave 300 ug of mutant IDH1 20-mer peptide per vaccine dose, with topical imiquimod. The data were produced by immunoSEQ multiplex PCR, yet TCRdb's version contains in-frame clones alone and is incomplete. Here the sample spans tens of thousands of clones, under 80% being singletons. Which antigens these TCRs recognize remains unknown. The material was PBMCs, obtained from a glioma patient whose treatment included an IDH1 peptide vaccine. The receptors come from a middle-aged man with glioma.

This clone was counted a few times. This rearrangement joins TRBV2 to TRBJ2-2, with TRBD1 identical over 7 bases. V was pared by 10 bases and J by 5 bases, with 10 bases of the junction left unmatched. Germline-derived CDR1 and CDR2 are SNHLY and FYNNEI. This CDR3 has 14 residues. The CDR3 DNA reads TGTGCCACCTCCAGACAGGGTCGGACCGGGGAGCTGTTTTTT. Translating gives CATSRQGRTGELFF.

The V gene is TRBV5-4, the J gene TRBJ2-1; 8 bases line up with TRBD1. The CDR3 extends over 15 amino acids. Trimming cost V 6 bases and J 9 bases; bases outside gene matches: 14. From germline, CDR1 is SGHNT and CDR2 YYREEE (reference sequence). The CDR3 sequence is CASTITGGQVGEQFF. The CDR3 DNA is TGTGCCAGCACCATAACAGGGGGACAGGTAGGTGAGCAGTTCTTC.

The chain has TRBV7-9 and TRBJ2-7; TRBD1 aligns across 7 bases. Trimming at V came to 5 bases and at J to 1 base, leaving 17 bases not matched to a gene. Per the germline V gene, CDR1 is SEHNR and CDR2 is FQNEAQ (reference sequence). The CDR3 length is 18 residues. The CDR3 spells CASSPWGQGGFTSYEQYF. In DNA, the CDR3 is TGTGCCAGCAGCCCCTGGGGCCAAGGGGGCTTTACATCCTACGAGCAGTACTTC.

The CDR3 DNA reads as TGTGCCAGCAGAGCCTCGGGGCAGACCTATGGCTACACCTTC. Translated: CASRASGQTYGYTF. This sequence joins TRBV27 and TRBJ1-2; perhaps TRBD1 as D (5 bases). This CDR3 is built from 14 residues. Germline V gene lookup returns CDR1 MNHEY and CDR2 SMNVEV (reference sequence). V lost 6 bases and J 4 bases, leaving 15 bases between the germline ends.

The genes are TRBV6-1 and TRBJ2-6; D ambiguous. The germline gives CDR1 MNHNS, CDR2 SASEGT. The V end lost 7 bases, the J end lost 1 base, and 8 bases lay between the germline ends. This CDR3 is 14 amino acids long. The CDR3 loop is CASTSGSGANVLTF. DNA of the CDR3: TGTGCCAGCACATCCGGGTCTGGGGCCAACGTCCTGACTTTC.

The J gene is TRBJ2-7, the V gene TRBV19; D call uncertain. Between the trimmed V and J ends, which lost 4 bases and 3 bases, there was a span of 7 bases. Per germline, CDR1 LNHDA and CDR2 SQIVND (reference sequence). This CDR3 region has 12 residues. DNA for the CDR3: TGTGCCAGTAGTAGTAGAAGCTACGAGCAGTACTTC. Translated, it gives CASSSRSYEQYF.

By share, this clone counts as medium-sized. This rearrangement joins TRBV7-9 to TRBJ2-3; the match to TRBD2 covers 8 bases. The CDR3 consists of 15 residues. Per germline, CDR1 SEHNR and CDR2 FQNEAQ (reference sequence). Losses at the gene ends were 5 bases for V and 1 base for J; bases not matched to a gene: 5. CDR3 loop: CASSQAAGGTDTQYF. The CDR3 nucleotides are TGTGCCAGCAGCCAGGCAGCGGGGGGCACAGATACGCAGTATTTT.

This rearrangement joins TRBV2 to TRBJ1-5; D is uncertain. The CDR3 contains 12 residues. Trimming shortened V by 4 bases and J by 6 bases, and 7 bases separated the two germline ends. Germline V gives CDR1 SNHLY, CDR2 FYNNEI. CDR3 loop: CASSGGAQPQHF. DNA of the CDR3: TGTGCCAGCAGTGGTGGCGCTCAGCCCCAGCATTTT.

This chain links TRBV30 with TRBJ2-1, with D unclear. V was trimmed by 2 bases and J by 10 bases, leaving 18 bases between them. This CDR3 spans 14 amino acids. Germline values: CDR1 GTSNPN, CDR2 SVGIG (reference sequence). The CDR3 DNA reads TGTGCCTGGAGTTGGCCTGCTAGTAAGGCGGAGCAGTTCTTC. This gives the protein CAWSWPASKAEQFF.

The CDR3 nucleotides read TGTGCCAGCAGCACCAAGGGGTTACAGGTCGGGGAGCTGTTTTTT. It specifies CASSTKGLQVGELFF. The chain joins TRBV5-8 to TRBJ2-2, with a tentative D call TRBD1 (5 bases). Trimming took off 4 bases at V and 7 bases at J, with 17 bases between the two ends. CDR3 size: 15 residues. Per germline, CDR1 SGHTS and CDR2 YDEGEE.

The V gene is TRBV4-3, the J gene TRBJ2-7, with a tentative D call TRBD2 (5 bases). Trimming cost V 1 base and J 2 bases, with 12 bases left between them. Germline V gene lookup returns CDR1 LGHNA and CDR2 YSLEER. This CDR3 has 15 residues. CDR3 coding DNA: TGCGCCAGCAGCCAAGGTACAGCGGTGACCTACGAGCAGTACTTC. Protein: CASSQGTAVTYEQYF.

This rearrangement joins TRBV7-8 to TRBJ1-2; D uncertain. CDR3 size: 13 residues. V shed 5 bases and J shed 6 bases, with 13 bases lying between them. Germline-derived CDR1 and CDR2 are SGHVS and FQNEAQ. CDR3 region: CASSVGGYDGYTF. CDR3 bases: TGTGCCAGCAGCGTGGGCGGGTATGATGGCTACACCTTC.

This clone was counted only a few times. The same CDR3 can be traced to other DNA sequences in this sample. The chain uses TRBV20-1 and TRBJ1-5; unclear D gene. The germline V and J ends were trimmed by 1 base and 7 bases, with 5 bases remaining between them. Germline V gene sequence: CDR1 DFQATT, CDR2 SNEGSKA (reference sequence). The CDR3 loop spans 11 amino acids. The CDR3 here is CSARVGQPQHF. The DNA of the CDR3 is TGCAGTGCTAGAGTGGGACAGCCCCAGCATTTT.

The rearrangement uses TRBV5-4 and TRBJ1-1, with D uncertain. The CDR3 extends over 11 amino acids. V gave up 4 bases and J gave up 7 bases, with 8 bases separating them. Germline V gives CDR1 SGHNT, CDR2 YYREEE (reference sequence). As DNA, the CDR3 is TGTGCCAGCAGCGGGGAGGGTGAAGCTTTCTTT. Protein: CASSGEGEAFF.

V gene TRBV4-1 combines with J gene TRBJ1-5; D ambiguous. The CDR3 contains 17 residues. Germline values: CDR1 MGHRA, CDR2 YSYEKL. The V gene lost 0 bases and the J gene lost 2 bases, with 14 bases spanning the gap. This CDR3 is CASSQDMGGIRNQPQHF. CDR3 nucleotides: TGCGCCAGCAGCCAAGATATGGGAGGTATTCGCAATCAGCCCCAGCATTTT.

V gene TRBV7-2 combines with J gene TRBJ1-5; D is unclear. The CDR3 consists of 14 residues. Germline lookup yields CDR1 SGHTA and CDR2 FQGNSA. V lost 2 bases, J lost 5 bases, and 10 bases lay in between. CDR3 bases: TGTGCCAGCAGCTTAAAGGGAGTGGATCAGCCCCAGCATTTT. Translation gives CASSLKGVDQPQHF.

The V and J genes are TRBV18 and TRBJ1-1; TRBD1 might be the D (5 bases). This CDR3 spans 13 amino acids. The V and J ends lost 6 bases and 1 base respectively, with 9 bases between them. Germline V gene lookup returns CDR1 KGHSH and CDR2 LQKENI. The CDR3, as DNA: TGTGCCAGCTCCCGGGGGTCGAACACTGAAGCTTTCTTT. Translated, it gives CASSRGSNTEAFF.

The chain recombines TRBV7-2 with TRBJ2-7; TRBD1 matches at 9 bases. The CDR3 is 14 amino acids. V was pared by 6 bases and J by 2 bases, with 5 bases of the junction left unmatched. Looked up from germline, CDR1 is SGHTA and CDR2 is FQGNSA. This chain's CDR3 is CASSSQGATYEQYF. CDR3 in DNA: TGTGCCAGCAGTTCACAGGGGGCTACCTACGAGCAGTACTTC.

This clone occurred once. The chain recombines TRBV15 with TRBJ2-3, with a possible D match to TRBD1 (5 bases). The CDR3 extends over 14 amino acids. V was clipped by 0 bases and J by 4 bases, with 8 bases between them. Germline V gives CDR1 LNHNV, CDR2 YYDKDF (reference sequence). CDR3 in amino acids: CATSRDRDADTQYF. The CDR3 DNA reads as TGTGCCACCAGCAGAGACAGGGATGCAGATACGCAGTATTTT.

The chain carries TRBV4-2 and TRBJ2-3; 10 bases are shared with TRBD2. The germline V gene encodes CDR1 LGHNA and CDR2 YNFKEQ. This CDR3 contains 17 residues. V was pared by 0 bases and J by 8 bases, with 11 bases of the junction left unmatched. The chain's CDR3 is CASSQDSPSGGEGTQYF. In DNA, the CDR3 is TGTGCCAGCAGCCAAGATTCCCCTAGCGGGGGAGAGGGTACGCAGTATTTT.

The chain has TRBV9 and TRBJ1-2; TRBD1 might be the D (6 bases). V was cut by 4 bases and J by 7 bases, with 14 bases left in between. CDR3 length: 13 residues. Germline CDR1 reads SGDLS; CDR2 reads YYNGEE. The CDR3 sequence is CASSIQGSIGYTF. The CDR3 DNA reads as TGTGCCAGCAGCATACAGGGATCTATTGGCTACACCTTC.

The chain is built from TRBV30 and TRBJ2-5, with 8 nucleotides matching TRBD2. V was pared by 2 bases and J by 1 base, with 6 bases of the junction left unmatched. The germline gives CDR1 GTSNPN, CDR2 SVGIG (reference sequence). The length of the CDR3 is 15 residues. CDR3 sequence reads: CAWSIGGGFQETQYF. The DNA of the CDR3 is TGTGCCTGGAGTATTGGCGGGGGGTTCCAAGAGACCCAGTACTTC. Full variable domain (missing parts from reference TRBV30 and TRBJ2-5): SQTIHQWPATLVQPVGSPLSLECTVEGTSNPNLYWYRQAAGRGLQLLFYSVGIGQISSEVPQNLSASRPQDRQFILSSKKLLLSDSGFYLCAWSIGGGFQETQYFGPGTRLLVL.

V is TRBV7-9 and J is TRBJ1-2; tentative D call: TRBD1 (6 bases). The germline V gene has CDR1 SEHNR and CDR2 FQNEAQ (reference sequence). Trimming cost V 2 bases and J 8 bases, with 12 bases left between them. This CDR3 region has 13 residues. The DNA for the CDR3 is TGTGCCAGCAGCTTAAGGGGGGCAAGCGGCTACACCTTC. Residues: CASSLRGASGYTF.

The chain is built from TRBV5-6 and TRBJ2-1, with TRBD1 as a possible D gene (5 bases). V was cut by 0 bases and J by 8 bases, with 9 bases left in between. CDR3 length: 13 amino acids. Germline CDR1 reads SGHDT; CDR2 reads YYEEEE. In DNA form, the CDR3 reads TGTGCCAGCAGCTTGGACCTGGGGCATGAGCAGTTCTTC. This encodes CASSLDLGHEQFF. The full variable domain, with the rest looked up from reference TRBV5-6 and TRBJ2-1, is DAGVTQSPTHLIKTRGQQVTLRCSPKSGHDTVSWYQQALGQGPQFIFQYYEEEERQRGNFPDRFSGHQFPNYSSELNVNALLLGDSALYLCASSLDLGHEQFFGPGTRLTVL.